The entry below gives a single T cell receptor (beta chain) sequence along with its context. What it recognizes is unknown. Single viable CD3+CD4+CD8-CD45RO+ cells were sorted as the memory CD4+ T cells. This record comes from a study of memory CD4+ T cells and cytomegalovirus serostatus. The overall study: This sample comes from healthy Belgian adults, about nine CMV seropositive, around 26 seronegative.

The CDR3 totals 15 residues. The germline V gene has CDR1 LNHNV and CDR2 YYDKDF (reference sequence). V lost 2 bases to trimming and J lost 5 bases, with 14 bases between them. Study observations and caveats: A US-trained random forest predicted CMV serostatus with median AUC roughly 0.91.

This table comes from immunoSEQ multiplex PCR, and its TCRdb copy is limited to in-frame clones, with some not included. In the table there are about 56,000 clones, 70% to 80% of which are singletons. Sequencing was done on a sample of memory CD4+ T cells from blood. This sequence was found in an adult in good health and CMV-seropositive. The chain combines TRBV15 with TRBJ2-3; D is unresolved. This chain's CDR3 is CATSRPDNTRDTQYF. The CDR3 region has the DNA TGTGCCACCAGCAGACCCGACAACACCCGAGATACGCAGTATTTT.